Presented here are 5 T cell receptor beta chains from one specimen sequenced in a study of T cells after yellow fever vaccination. TCRdb re-derived calls from the 5' RACE reads in MiXCR, one entry per CDR3 protein. The data contain about 320,000 distinct CDR3 sequences, 3.5% to 5% of them singletons. The material was PBMCs, obtained 15 days after the yellow fever booster vaccination. These receptors all stem from a man younger than 35 who received the YFV17D yellow fever vaccine.

This clonotype has just a few counts. The chain recombines TRBV3-1 with TRBJ2-4; 7 bases align to TRBD1. Trimming removed 3 bases from V and 3 bases from J; junction bases left unmatched: 11. The length of the CDR3 is 17 residues. Germline lookup yields CDR1 LGHDT and CDR2 YNNKEL (reference sequence). This CDR3 is CASSHRPSGQVKNIQYF. CDR3 in DNA: TGTGCCAGCAGCCACAGGCCCTCTGGACAGGTCAAAAACATTCAGTACTTC.

The CDR3, as DNA: TGTGCCACCAGTGATCCCGGACAGGGAAGCGAAAAACTGTTTTTT. It codes for CATSDPGQGSEKLFF. V and J are TRBV24-1 and TRBJ1-4; TRBD1 agrees at 8 bases. Losses at the gene ends were 3 bases for V and 8 bases for J; bases not matched to a gene: 7. Per germline, CDR1 KGHDR and CDR2 SFDVKD. This CDR3 spans 15 amino acids.

In DNA, the CDR3 is TGTGCCAGTTGGACAGGGAAGAATCGACTTCAAGAGACCCAGTACTTC. Its protein product is CASWTGKNRLQETQYF. The chain has TRBV6-2 or TRBV6-3 and TRBJ2-5; 8 bases map to TRBD1. The germline gives CDR1 MNHEY, CDR2 SVGEGT. The ends lost 9 bases at V and 2 bases at J; junction bases unmatched: 14. The CDR3 covers 16 residues.

This clonotype was observed many times. The rearrangement uses TRBV6-2 or TRBV6-3 and TRBJ2-7, with TRBD2 matching over 7 bases. V lost 4 bases, J lost 0 bases, and 6 bases stayed unmatched. Germline CDR1 is MNHEY and CDR2 is SVGEGT. This CDR3 region has 15 residues. For the CDR3, the DNA is TGTGCCAGCAGTTTGGCCGGGGGGAGCTCCTACGAGCAGTACGTC. Amino acids: CASSLAGGSSYEQYV.

The CDR3 reads CASSRVRTEITGELFF. CDR3 DNA: TGTGCCAGCAGTCGAGTTCGGACGGAGATTACCGGGGAGCTGTTTTTT. J is TRBJ2-2 and V is TRBV7-3, with D hard to call. With 6 bases removed from V and 5 bases from J, the gap between germline ends came to 19 bases. The CDR3 loop spans 16 amino acids. CDR1 is SGHTA, CDR2 FQGTGA, per germline.